A selection of T cell receptor beta chains follows, all from one sample in a study of Ad26.COV2.S vaccination and SARS-CoV-2 variants. Data came from immunoSEQ multiplex PCR; TCRdb stores just in-frame clones and leaves some out. The sample includes over 110,000 clones, 86% seen only once; the top ten take 4% to 6%. This specimen consisted of peripheral blood, obtained after recovery from COVID-19. Source of these receptors: a human donor who had recovered from COVID-19. Each CDR3 is given with its conserved first and last residue. A D gene is named only where the DNA matches it firmly. The size of a clone is reported for some rows only, either as once, few or many, or as a class for expanded clones.

j_gene | v_gene | abundance | d_gene | len | CDR3nt | CDR3aa
TRBJ2-7 | TRBV5-4 | NA | NA | 15 | TGTGCCAGCAGCCCAATGACAGGTCGGGTCGGCGAGCAGTACTTC | CASSPMTGRVGEQYF
TRBJ2-6 | TRBV18 | NA | NA | 15 | TGTGCCAGCTCATGGGGCGACTCTGGGGCCAACGTCCTGACTTTC | CASSWGDSGANVLTF
TRBJ2-7 | TRBV25-1 | NA | NA | 10 | TGTGCCAGCAGTGGATACGAGCAGTACTTC | CASSGYEQYF
TRBJ1-1 | TRBV28 | once | TRBD1 | 14 | TGTGCCAGCAGTGGGGGACAGGCGTTCACTGAAGCTTTCTTT | CASSGGQAFTEAFF
TRBJ1-5 | TRBV6-6 | NA | NA | 14 | TGTGCCAGCAGTGATACAGGGAGCAATCAGCCCCAGCATTTT | CASSDTGSNQPQHF
TRBJ1-6 | TRBV7-8 | few | NA | 17 | TGTGCCAGCAGCTTAGGTACAAGGAGCTCCTATAATTCACCCCTCCACTTT | CASSLGTRSSYNSPLHF
TRBJ2-2 | TRBV6-5 | NA | TRBD1 | 14 | TGTGCCAGCAGCCTGGGACAGGGAAACGGGGAGCTGTTTTTT | CASSLGQGNGELFF
TRBJ2-3 | TRBV30 | NA | TRBD2 | 14 | TGTGCCTGGAACCAAGCGGGGAGCGCAGATACGCAGTATTTT | CAWNQAGSADTQYF
TRBJ2-7 | TRBV15 | NA | NA | 13 | TGTGCCACCAGCAGAGGGACACAGTACGAGCAGTACTTC | CATSRGTQYEQYF
TRBJ1-2 | TRBV11-2 | NA | NA | 14 | TGTGCCAGCAGCTTAGGATCAGGGGAGCCTGGCTACACCTTC | CASSLGSGEPGYTF
TRBJ2-3 | TRBV3-1/TRBV3-2 | NA | NA | 17 | TGTGCCAGCAGCCAAGCGACCACAGGGATATACACAGATACGCAGTATTTT | CASSQATTGIYTDTQYF
TRBJ2-1 | TRBV28 | NA | NA | 17 | TGTGCCAGCAGTCCCGGGACCGCGTCGTCTCTTTACAATGAGCAGTTCTTC | CASSPGTASSLYNEQFF
TRBJ1-6 | TRBV27 | NA | NA | 14 | TGTGCCAGCATGTTGAACCCAGAGAATTCACCCCTCCACTTT | CASMLNPENSPLHF
TRBJ2-7 | TRBV6-2/TRBV6-3 | NA | TRBD1 | 15 | TGTGCCAGCAGTTACTCTGGGACAGGGGTCTACGAGCAGTACTTC | CASSYSGTGVYEQYF
TRBJ2-1 | TRBV28 | NA | TRBD2 | 20 | TGTGCCAGCAGTTTAGTCCACGTTCTCAGCGGGGGAGGGCACGGGGATGAGCAGTTCTTC | CASSLVHVLSGGGHGDEQFF
TRBJ2-1 | TRBV29-1 | NA | NA | 13 | TGCAGCGTTGTAAGGGTCTCCTACAATGAGCAGTTCTTC | CSVVRVSYNEQFF
TRBJ1-2 | TRBV3-1/TRBV3-2 | NA | TRBD1 | 16 | TGTGCCAGCAGCCTTAGGACAGGGTCCGGAAACTATGGCTACACCTTC | CASSLRTGSGNYGYTF
TRBJ2-3 | TRBV5-5 | NA | TRBD2 | 16 | TGTGCCAGCAGCCCACGGACTAGCGGGGCGGCAGATACGCAGTATTTT | CASSPRTSGAADTQYF
TRBJ2-1 | TRBV7-2 | NA | NA | 15 | TGTGCCAGCAGTCTTACCCTTATGACCTACAATGAGCAGTTCTTC | CASSLTLMTYNEQFF
TRBJ1-5 | TRBV6-5 | NA | NA | 15 | TGTGCCAGCAGACCGAATAGGAATAGCAATCAGCCCCAGCATTTT | CASRPNRNSNQPQHF
TRBJ2-7 | TRBV27 | NA | NA | 14 | TGTGCCAGCAGTTTATTTCCCGGGTCCTACGAGCAGTACTTC | CASSLFPGSYEQYF
TRBJ1-4 | TRBV9 | NA | NA | 14 | TGTGCCAGCAGCTCCGGTGCAACTAATGAAAAACTGTTTTTT | CASSSGATNEKLFF
TRBJ1-1 | TRBV5-1 | NA | NA | 14 | TGCGCCAGCTCGGTACTTGGGCAGAGTACTGAAGCTTTCTTT | CASSVLGQSTEAFF
TRBJ1-1 | TRBV30 | NA | NA | 15 | TGTGCCTGGAGTGTAGGGACCCCGGGCAACACTGAAGCTTTCTTT | CAWSVGTPGNTEAFF
TRBJ1-5 | TRBV24-1 | NA | NA | 14 | TGTGCCACCAGTGAAGAGGGGGAGGTTGTCCCCCAGCATTTT | CATSEEGEVVPQHF
TRBJ1-4 | TRBV28 | NA | NA | 14 | TGTGCCAGCACCGGAGGGGGGGTCGGGGAAAAACTGTTTTTT | CASTGGGVGEKLFF
TRBJ2-7 | TRBV7-2 | NA | TRBD1 | 14 | TGTGCCAGCAGCTTAGGACAGGGCTGGTACGAGCAGTACTTC | CASSLGQGWYEQYF
TRBJ1-2 | TRBV25-1 | few | NA | 15 | TGTGCCAGCAGTTCCTTTAGGGGGGATCCGATCGGCTACACCTTC | CASSSFRGDPIGYTF
TRBJ1-6 | TRBV6-5 | few | NA | 13 | TGTGCCAGCGGGGAGTCCTATAATTCACCCCTCCACTTT | CASGESYNSPLHF
TRBJ1-5 | TRBV2 | NA | TRBD1 | 15 | TGTGCCAGCAGTGCCTGGACAGGGAACAATCAGCCCCAGCATTTT | CASSAWTGNNQPQHF
TRBJ1-1 | TRBV29-1 | NA | TRBD1 | 15 | TGCAGCGTTGAAGGATTTAGGACAGGGGCTACTGAAGCTTTCTTT | CSVEGFRTGATEAFF
TRBJ2-5 | TRBV5-1 | NA | TRBD1 | 16 | TGCGCCAGCAGCTTGGCTACAGGGGGTGGTCAAGAGACCCAGTACTTC | CASSLATGGGQETQYF
TRBJ2-7 | TRBV12-3/TRBV12-4 | NA | NA | 13 | TGTGCCAGCACTGGGGGGGGGCCCTACGAGCAGTACTTC | CASTGGGPYEQYF
TRBJ2-3 | TRBV9 | NA | NA | 16 | TGTGCCAGCAGCGCCCCGGAGCTAGTGGACACAGATACGCAGTATTTT | CASSAPELVDTDTQYF
TRBJ1-4 | TRBV5-1 | NA | TRBD1 | 14 | TGCGCCAGCAGCTCGACAGGGGGCTTTGAAAAACTGTTTTTT | CASSSTGGFEKLFF
TRBJ1-2 | TRBV24-1 | NA | NA | 12 | TGTGCCACCAGGGGCCCGGCAGACGGCTACACCTTC | CATRGPADGYTF
TRBJ2-2 | TRBV18 | NA | NA | 15 | TGTGCCAGCTCGCCCGGACATTCTAACACCGGGGAGCTGTTTTTT | CASSPGHSNTGELFF
TRBJ2-1 | TRBV7-9 | NA | NA | 13 | TGTGCCACGGAGAGGGTCTCCTACAATGAGCAGTTCTTC | CATERVSYNEQFF
TRBJ2-7 | TRBV4-1 | NA | NA | 14 | TGCGCCAGCAGCCAAATAGACAGGTTCTACGAGCAGTACTTC | CASSQIDRFYEQYF
TRBJ2-5 | TRBV28 | NA | NA | 12 | TGTGCCAGCAGCATCCACCAAGAGACCCAGTACTTC | CASSIHQETQYF
TRBJ2-7 | TRBV6-5 | NA | NA | 16 | TGTGCCAGCAGTTACACTCGGTCAGCCGCGGTCTACGAGCAGTACTTC | CASSYTRSAAVYEQYF
TRBJ2-2 | TRBV6-1 | once | NA | 15 | TGTGCCAGCAGTGAATCTATAGTGACCCCCGGGGAGCTGTTTTTT | CASSESIVTPGELFF
TRBJ1-2 | TRBV2 | NA | NA | 14 | TGTGCCAGCAGTGAGGGGGGGTTGGCCTATGGCTACACCTTC | CASSEGGLAYGYTF
TRBJ2-3 | TRBV9 | NA | NA | 15 | TGTGCCAGCAGCGTATTAGCCGCTAGCACAGATACGCAGTATTTT | CASSVLAASTDTQYF
TRBJ2-3 | TRBV7-8 | NA | NA | 15 | TGTGCCAGCAGCTTAGGACTAGGTGGCACAGATACGCAGTATTTT | CASSLGLGGTDTQYF
TRBJ1-2 | TRBV15 | NA | NA | 15 | TGTGCCACCAGCAGAGATACGACAGGATCCTATGGCTACACCTTC | CATSRDTTGSYGYTF
TRBJ1-2 | TRBV20-1 | NA | TRBD1 | 14 | TGCAGTGCTAGTTCGGGGACAGGAAGATCTGGCTACACCTTC | CSASSGTGRSGYTF